These 15 T cell receptor beta chains share one sample of origin, sequenced in a study of blood T cell repertoires in COVID-19. Data came from immunoSEQ multiplex PCR; TCRdb stores just in-frame clones and leaves some out. The sample consists of almost 250,000 clones, 86% of them appearing once. Sequences were obtained from peripheral blood. All receptors derive from a woman aged 55-69 years who had recovered from COVID-19.

The sample holds a few counts of this clone. The rearrangement uses TRBV9 and TRBJ1-5, with unresolved D. Trimming removed 0 bases from V and 7 bases from J, with 11 bases in between. Germline V gene data show CDR1 as SGDLS and CDR2 as YYNGEE. The CDR3 extends over 14 amino acids. The CDR3 spells CASSVAAAGQPQHF. The DNA for the CDR3 is TGTGCCAGCAGCGTAGCTGCTGCGGGGCAGCCCCAGCATTTT.

This clone appeared a single time. This chain joins TRBV10-3 and TRBJ1-5, with D hard to call. Trimming took off 3 bases at V and 6 bases at J, with 12 bases between the two ends. The CDR3 is made up of 14 amino acids. The germline V gene has CDR1 ENHRY and CDR2 SYGVKD. The CDR3 region is CAISDYGFGQPQHF. CDR3 DNA sequence: TGTGCCATCAGTGACTACGGTTTCGGTCAGCCCCAGCATTTT.

The genes are TRBV6-5 and TRBJ1-5, with 9 nucleotides matching TRBD1. Trimming removed 5 bases from V and 4 bases from J; junction bases left unmatched: 6. Germline V lookup: CDR1 MNHEY, CDR2 SVGAGI. This CDR3 comprises 15 residues. The CDR3 sequence: CASSPRDRENQPQHF. The CDR3 DNA follows: TGTGCCAGCAGTCCTAGGGACAGGGAAAATCAGCCCCAGCATTTT.

This chain uses TRBV7-3 with TRBJ1-1; D gene ambiguous. V lost 5 bases and J 5 bases, leaving 15 bases between the germline ends. The CDR3 covers 14 residues. Germline V gives CDR1 SGHTA, CDR2 FQGTGA. The CDR3 DNA follows: TGTGCCAGCAGCCCCCAGCGGATAGGTACTGAAGCTTTCTTT. It translates to CASSPQRIGTEAFF.

The chain uses TRBV28 and TRBJ2-7, with 10 bases lining up with TRBD2. CDR1 is MDHEN, CDR2 SYDVKM, per germline. Unmatched junction bases numbered 2, after V lost 5 bases and J lost 1 base. This CDR3 has 14 amino acids. CDR3 bases: TGTGCCAGCAGTCTAGCGGGGGAATCCTACGAGCAGTACTTC. Residues: CASSLAGESYEQYF.

The gene calls are TRBV10-3 and TRBJ2-1; 7 bases map to TRBD2. With V trimmed by 3 bases and J by 1 base, 3 bases remained unmatched. The germline CDR1 and CDR2 sequences are ENHRY and SYGVKD. The length of the CDR3 is 15 residues. The CDR3 DNA reads as TGTGCCATCAGTGAAGAGGGAGGGTCCTACAATGAGCAGTTCTTC. Its translation is CAISEEGGSYNEQFF.

The rearrangement uses TRBV28 and TRBJ2-1, with a possible D match to TRBD1 (5 bases). Germline lookup yields CDR1 MDHEN and CDR2 SYDVKM. This CDR3 has 15 amino acids. V was clipped by 11 bases and J by 0 bases, with 17 bases between them. CDR3 loop: CAGAPFPSSYNEQFF. The DNA for the CDR3 is TGTGCCGGGGCCCCTTTCCCGAGCTCCTACAATGAGCAGTTCTTC.

This chain uses TRBV6-5 with TRBJ2-2, with a weak D call TRBD2 (6 bases). The CDR3 runs to 16 residues. The germline V and J ends were trimmed by 0 bases and 4 bases, with 12 bases remaining between them. In germline, CDR1 is MNHEY, CDR2 SVGAGI. The CDR3 region is CASSYSGGAGTGELFF. The CDR3 bases are TGTGCCAGCAGTTACTCCGGCGGGGCGGGCACCGGGGAGCTGTTTTTT.

This chain connects TRBV5-1 to TRBJ1-4; D is undetermined. Germline CDR1 is SGHRS and CDR2 is YFSETQ. The V and J ends lost 4 bases and 7 bases respectively, with 11 bases between them. The CDR3 is made up of 13 amino acids. The CDR3 DNA follows: TGCGCCAGCAGCCAGGATCTGGGTGAAAAACTGTTTTTT. It is translated as CASSQDLGEKLFF.

J is TRBJ1-5 and V is TRBV6-5; no definite D call. Trimming removed 2 bases from V and 2 bases from J, with 13 bases in between. Germline assignment: CDR1 MNHEY and CDR2 SVGAGI. This CDR3 region has 16 residues. CDR3 DNA: TGTGCCAGCAGTTACAACGGTATATATGGCAATCAGCCCCAGCATTTT. Its translation: CASSYNGIYGNQPQHF.

This chain links TRBV3-1 (or the pseudogene TRBV3-2) with TRBJ1-4; D is unresolved. Trimming cost V 4 bases and J 4 bases, with 10 bases left between them. Germline values: CDR1 LGHDT, CDR2 YNNKEL (reference sequence). The CDR3 loop spans 14 amino acids. CDR3 coding DNA: TGTGCCAGCAGCCGAGGCCGAATTAATGAAAAACTGTTTTTT. Encoded protein: CASSRGRINEKLFF.

The count of this clone is one. The rearrangement links TRBV11-2 to TRBJ1-2, with D unclear. CDR3 length equals 12 residues. Germline values: CDR1 SGHAT, CDR2 FQNNGV. V lost 1 base and J lost 6, with 6 bases in between. For the CDR3, the DNA is TGTGCCAGCAGCTTAGGACTTAATGGCTACACCTTC. Its protein product is CASSLGLNGYTF.

This chain links TRBV5-1 with TRBJ2-7, with TRBD1 matching over 10 bases. The germline CDR1 and CDR2 sequences are SGHRS and YFSETQ. The CDR3 is 14 residues long. Unmatched junction bases numbered 2, after V lost 1 base and J lost 4 bases. CDR3 in amino acids: CASSLLDRGYEQYF. The CDR3 region has the DNA TGCGCCAGCAGCTTGTTGGACAGGGGGTACGAGCAGTACTTC. The variable domain in full, completed from reference TRBV5-1 and TRBJ2-7, reads KAGVTQTPRYLIKTRGQQVTLSCSPISGHRSVSWYQQTPGQGLQFLFEYFSETQRNKGNFPGRFSGRQFSNSRSEMNVSTLELGDSALYLCASSLLDRGYEQYFGPGTRLTVT.

The chain links TRBV19 to TRBJ2-4; 7 positions agree with TRBD1. This CDR3 comprises 17 residues. V lost 4 bases, J lost 7 bases, and 16 bases stayed unmatched. Germline CDR1 and CDR2: LNHDA and SQIVND (reference sequence). CDR3 in amino acids: CASSTQPFGQAMNIQYF. The CDR3 DNA reads as TGTGCCAGTAGTACCCAACCATTCGGACAGGCTATGAACATTCAGTACTTC. Complete variable domain (other parts from reference TRBV19 and TRBJ2-4): DGGITQSPKYLFRKEGQNVTLSCEQNLNHDAMYWYRQDPGQGLRLIYYSQIVNDFQKGDIAEGYSVSREKKESFPLTVTSAQKNPTAFYLCASSTQPFGQAMNIQYFGAGTRLSVL.

The V gene is TRBV27, the J gene TRBJ2-2, with a tentative D call TRBD1 (5 bases). This CDR3 is built from 14 residues. The V end lost 3 bases, the J end lost 3 bases, and 8 bases lay between the germline ends. Germline CDR1 and CDR2: MNHEY and SMNVEV (reference sequence). The CDR3 sequence: CASSLSRDTGELFF. CDR3 nucleotide sequence: TGTGCCAGCAGTTTGTCCAGGGACACCGGGGAGCTGTTTTTT.